This T cell receptor (beta chain) is from a study of blood T cell repertoires in COVID-19. Study-wide background: Researchers got acute and convalescent COVID-19 samples from the United States, Italy and Spain. PBMCs, B-cell-depleted T cells, or T cells provided the cDNA or gDNA that made up the material.

V dropped 5 bases and J dropped 3 bases, with 17 bases sitting between them. CDR1 SGHTA and CDR2 FQGNSA come from the germline V gene. This CDR3 is built from 15 residues. Original analysis: Amplification with reference gene primers provided the estimates of nucleated cell counts. The repertoire was sequenced with immunoSEQ multiplex PCR; TCRdb's copy has only in-frame clones and lacks some. The DNA gave D and trimming, while V, J and clone size come from that table. The sample consists of 32,000 or so clones, roughly 87% of them appearing once. Sequences were obtained from peripheral blood. The source is a man in his fifties with active or convalescent COVID-19. The chain employs TRBV7-2 and TRBJ2-7; a possible D gene is TRBD2 (5 bases). CDR3 residues: CASSRNPTGFYEQYF. The CDR3, as DNA: TGTGCCAGCAGCCGCAACCCGACGGGGTTCTACGAGCAGTACTTC.